The 12 T cell receptor beta chains reported below all come from one sample, sequenced in a study of CD8+ T cells in alopecia areata. As to treatment: oral pan-JAK inhibitor, 5-10 mg twice daily. As the sequencing template, cDNA was produced by extracting RNA and reverse transcribing it. Only in-frame clones appear in the TCRdb table, and some are missing; sequencing was by immunoSEQ multiplex PCR. The top ten clones hold approximately 3.4% of a sample with over 150,000 clones, 50% to 60% of them seen once. Material: CD4+ T cells sorted from blood, obtained at week 4, from a patient treated with tofacitinib. These receptors all come from a human donor with alopecia areata.

Concerning this clone itself: The junction departs from germline at one end; a sequencing error may be responsible. The genes are TRBV7-7 and TRBJ1-4; TRBD1 matches 7 bases. The CDR3 has 13 amino acids. CDR1 and CDR2 (germline): SSHAT, FNYEAQ (reference sequence). The CDR3 DNA reads TGTGCTAGCAGCTCCGGGACAGTTGAAAAACTGTTTTTT. Protein product: CASSSGTVEKLFF.

J is TRBJ2-1 and V is TRBV4-1; D is possibly TRBD1 or TRBD2 (5 bases each). Between the trimmed V and J ends, which lost 1 base and 8 bases, there was a span of 18 bases. Germline CDR1 and CDR2: MGHRA and YSYEKL. The CDR3 extends over 16 amino acids. The CDR3 sequence: CASSQVGVWVRDEQFF. CDR3 in DNA: TGCGCCAGCAGCCAAGTGGGGGTTTGGGTTAGGGATGAGCAGTTCTTC.

This clone appeared a single time. The V gene is TRBV29-1, the J gene TRBJ1-4; 8 nucleotides match TRBD1. V lost 6 bases, J lost 0 bases, and 6 bases stayed unmatched. The CDR3 spans 15 residues. Germline V lookup: CDR1 SQVTM, CDR2 ANQGSEA. For the CDR3, the DNA is TGCAGCGTCCCCGGACAGGGCTCAACTAATGAAAAACTGTTTTTT. Translating gives CSVPGQGSTNEKLFF. The variable domain in full, with the rest retrieved from reference TRBV29-1 and TRBJ1-4, is SAVISQKPSRDICQRGTSLTIQCQVDSQVTMMFWYRQQPGQSLTLIATANQGSEATYESGFVIDKFPISRPNLTFSTLTVSNMSPEDSSIYLCSVPGQGSTNEKLFFGSGTQLSVL.

This chain connects TRBV15 to TRBJ2-7, with TRBD1 identical over 9 bases. Germline CDR1 reads LNHNV; CDR2 reads YYDKDF (reference sequence). Trimming took 5 bases from V and 1 from J; bases not matched to a gene: 9. The CDR3 totals 16 residues. CDR3 residues: CATSSGQDRGSYEQYF. CDR3 DNA: TGTGCCACCAGCTCCGGCCAGGACAGGGGATCCTACGAGCAGTACTTC.

V usage is TRBV5-6 and J usage is TRBJ2-5; 7 bases align to TRBD1. The CDR3 sequence is 14 residues long. Germline V gene data show CDR1 as SGHDT and CDR2 as YYEEEE. The J segment lost 5 bases and the V segment lost 4 bases, leaving 8 bases of the junction unmatched. This chain's CDR3 is CASSAGTAEETQYF. CDR3 sequence (DNA): TGTGCCAGCAGCGCCGGGACAGCTGAGGAGACCCAGTACTTC. The entire variable domain, with the rest obtained from reference TRBV5-6 and TRBJ2-5, is as follows: DAGVTQSPTHLIKTRGQQVTLRCSPKSGHDTVSWYQQALGQGPQFIFQYYEEEERQRGNFPDRFSGHQFPNYSSELNVNALLLGDSALYLCASSAGTAEETQYFGPGTRLLVL.

V gene TRBV4-1 combines with J gene TRBJ2-7; the match to TRBD2 covers 13 bases. The CDR3 is 16 amino acids. V lost 6 bases and J lost 4; bases outside the gene matches: 9. CDR1 is MGHRA and CDR2 is YSYEKL in the germline V gene. In DNA, the CDR3 is TGCGCCAGCAGACCTCAGGGACTAGCGGGGCAATACGAGCAGTACTTC. As protein: CASRPQGLAGQYEQYF.

This chain joins TRBV29-1 and TRBJ2-4, with D perhaps matching TRBD2 (6 bases). CDR1 is SQVTM and CDR2 is ANQGSEA in the germline V gene. Trimming cost V 5 bases and J 7 bases, with 9 bases left between them. The length of the CDR3 is 11 residues. This chain's CDR3 is CSVQLANIQYF. The CDR3 DNA sequence: TGCAGCGTTCAACTAGCCAACATTCAGTACTTC.

Only a few counts were recorded for this clone. The gene calls are TRBV5-1 and TRBJ2-6; no clear D. Trimming cost V 1 base and J 0 bases, with 8 bases left between them. The CDR3 contains 16 residues. Per germline, CDR1 SGHRS and CDR2 YFSETQ. CDR3 sequence: CASSLSPSSGANVLTF. CDR3 nucleotide sequence: TGCGCCAGCAGCTTGTCACCTTCCTCTGGGGCCAACGTCCTGACTTTC.

This clone was counted between two and nine times. This chain connects TRBV28 to TRBJ2-1; 11 positions agree with TRBD2. CDR1 MDHEN and CDR2 SYDVKM come from the germline V gene. This CDR3 has 15 amino acids. V gave up 4 bases and J gave up 8 bases; unmatched junction bases: 7. CDR3 nucleotide sequence: TGTGCCAGCAGTTCCCTAGCGGGGGGCGGCCATGAGCAGTTCTTC. Residues: CASSSLAGGGHEQFF.

V usage is TRBV25-1 and J usage is TRBJ1-1, with a tentative D call TRBD1 (6 bases). Germline-derived CDR1 and CDR2 are MGHDK and SYGVNS. V lost 1 base and J 4 bases, leaving 7 bases between the germline ends. The CDR3 sequence is 13 residues long. For the CDR3, the DNA is TGTGCCAGCAGTGAATTACAGGGCACTGAAGCTTTCTTT. It yields the protein CASSELQGTEAFF.

This rearrangement joins TRBV29-1 to TRBJ2-7, with 7 nucleotides matching TRBD1. Germline V gene lookup returns CDR1 SQVTM and CDR2 ANQGSEA. The J segment lost 4 bases and the V segment lost 4 bases, leaving 4 bases of the junction unmatched. CDR3 length equals 12 residues. The CDR3 protein is CSVGGQRYEQYF. Written as DNA, the CDR3 is TGCAGCGTTGGGGGACAGAGGTACGAGCAGTACTTC.

V usage is TRBV29-1 and J usage is TRBJ1-1; a possible D gene is TRBD1 (5 bases). Between the trimmed V and J ends, which lost 6 bases and 8 bases, there was a span of 16 bases. The CDR3 contains 12 residues. The V gene's germline CDR1 is SQVTM and CDR2 ANQGSEA. This CDR3 is CSVFIRGFEAFF. DNA of the CDR3: TGCAGCGTCTTTATAAGGGGTTTCGAAGCTTTCTTT. The full variable domain, with the rest looked up from reference TRBV29-1 and TRBJ1-1, is SAVISQKPSRDICQRGTSLTIQCQVDSQVTMMFWYRQQPGQSLTLIATANQGSEATYESGFVIDKFPISRPNLTFSTLTVSNMSPEDSSIYLCSVFIRGFEAFFGQGTRLTVV.